This T cell receptor (beta chain) appears in the sequencing data of a study of OX40 agonist ivuxolimab in advanced cancers. On the study more broadly: The patients' treatment was ivuxolimab, an agonistic anti-OX40 (CD134) antibody. Study-wide points: CD4+ and CD8+ blood T cells expanded clonally by week 6 at 0.1 to 3.0 mg/kg.

About this clone itself: No antigen is known for it.

Looked up from germline, CDR1 is SGHDT and CDR2 is YYEEEE. The V end was cut by 1 base, the J end by 1 base, with 6 bases between. The CDR3 is 13 amino acids. Generated by immunoSEQ multiplex PCR, the TCRdb table keeps only in-frame clones and is missing some. The table has fewer than 95,000 clones, under 90% seen once. The chain recombines TRBV5-6 with TRBJ2-7; D is possibly TRBD2 (6 bases). This receptor was identified in an adult with an advanced solid tumor such as melanoma, head and neck, liver or kidney cancer. The input for sequencing was CD4+ or CD8+ T cells sorted from blood, taken in a trial of the OX40 agonist ivuxolimab. The CDR3 region has the DNA TGTGCCAGCAGCTTGCGGGGGTCCTACGAGCAGTACTTC. This encodes CASSLRGSYEQYF. The entire variable domain, with the rest obtained from reference TRBV5-6 and TRBJ2-7, is as follows: DAGVTQSPTHLIKTRGQQVTLRCSPKSGHDTVSWYQQALGQGPQFIFQYYEEEERQRGNFPDRFSGHQFPNYSSELNVNALLLGDSALYLCASSLRGSYEQYFGPGTRLTVT.